This T cell receptor beta chain came from a study of blood T cell repertoires in COVID-19. Looking at the study overall: The study drew acute and convalescent COVID-19 samples from the United States, Italy and Spain. T cells, B-cell-depleted T cells, or PBMCs supplied cDNA or gDNA.

Profiling relied on immunoSEQ multiplex PCR, and the TCRdb table lists in-frame clones only, not all of them. The sample holds roughly 63,000 clones, 80% to 90% seen once. V lost 6 bases, J lost 1 base, and 13 bases lay in between. This CDR3 contains 15 residues. CDR1 is MDHEN and CDR2 is SYDVKM in the germline V gene. This receptor was identified in a human donor in a cohort sampled during active COVID-19. The sample was peripheral blood. The chain joins TRBV28 to TRBJ1-3; a weak D match, TRBD1 (5 bases). The CDR3 DNA reads as TGTGCCAGCAGCCGGGGGGGGACGTCTGGAAACACCATATATTTT. Protein sequence: CASSRGGTSGNTIYF. Drawing the rest from reference TRBV28 and TRBJ1-3, the complete variable domain is DVKVTQSSRYLVKRTGEKVFLECVQDMDHENMFWYRQDPGLGLRLIYFSYDVKMKEKGDIPEGYSVSREKKERFSLILESASTNQTSMYLCASSRGGTSGNTIYFGEGSWLTVV.